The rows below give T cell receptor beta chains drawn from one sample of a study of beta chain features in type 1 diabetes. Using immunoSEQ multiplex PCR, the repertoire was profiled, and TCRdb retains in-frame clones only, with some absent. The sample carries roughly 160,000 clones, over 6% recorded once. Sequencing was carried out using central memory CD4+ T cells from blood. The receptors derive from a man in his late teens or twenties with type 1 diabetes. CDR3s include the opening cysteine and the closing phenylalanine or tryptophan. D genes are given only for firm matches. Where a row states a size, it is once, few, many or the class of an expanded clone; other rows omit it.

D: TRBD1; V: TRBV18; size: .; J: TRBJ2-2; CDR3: CASSPLDRANTGELFF; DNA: TGTGCCAGCTCACCGTTAGACAGGGCGAACACCGGGGAGCTGTTTTTT
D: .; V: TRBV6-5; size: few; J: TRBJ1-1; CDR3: CASSLQQGFYGFF; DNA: TGTGCCAGCAGCCTACAGCAGGGATTTTATGGTTTCTTT
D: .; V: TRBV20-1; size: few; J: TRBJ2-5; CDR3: CTSGLLETQYF; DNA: TGCACCAGCGGGTTACTAGAGACCCAGTACTTC
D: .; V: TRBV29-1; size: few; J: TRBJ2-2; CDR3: CSVERPSRTGELFF; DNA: TGCAGCGTTGAAAGGCCTAGCCGCACCGGGGAGCTGTTTTTT
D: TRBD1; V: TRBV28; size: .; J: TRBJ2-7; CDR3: CASSLNPGQGSYEQYF; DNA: TGTGCCAGCAGTTTAAACCCGGGACAGGGATCCTACGAGCAGTACTTC
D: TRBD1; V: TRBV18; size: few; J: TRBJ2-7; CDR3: CASSPRTDREEQYF; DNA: TGTGCCAGCTCACCTAGAACCGACAGGGAAGAGCAGTACTTC
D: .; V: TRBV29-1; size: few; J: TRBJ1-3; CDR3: CSVEEARAGNTIYF; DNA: TGCAGCGTTGAAGAAGCCAGGGCCGGAAACACCATATATTTT
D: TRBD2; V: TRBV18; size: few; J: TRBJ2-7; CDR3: CASSPIAGGNYEQYF; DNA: TGTGCCAGCTCACCAATAGCGGGAGGTAACTACGAGCAGTACTTC
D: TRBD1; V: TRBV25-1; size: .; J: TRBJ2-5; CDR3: CASSEYMGQGVGETQYF; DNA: TGTGCCAGCAGTGAATATATGGGACAGGGGGTCGGAGAGACCCAGTACTTC
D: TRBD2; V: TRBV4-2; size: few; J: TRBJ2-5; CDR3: CASSQEPSGRASETQYF; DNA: TGTGCCAGCAGCCAGGAGCCTAGCGGGAGGGCCTCGGAGACCCAGTACTTC
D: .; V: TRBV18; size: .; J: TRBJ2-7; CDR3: CASSPAAAYEQYF; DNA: TGTGCCAGCTCACCGGCAGCGGCATACGAGCAGTACTTC
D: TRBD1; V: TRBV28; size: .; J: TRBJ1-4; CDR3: CASSDPGGEGKLFF; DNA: TGTGCCAGCAGCGACCCAGGGGGCGAGGGAAAACTGTTTTTT
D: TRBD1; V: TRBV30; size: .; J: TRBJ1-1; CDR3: CAWSDAGTGGGTEAFF; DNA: TGTGCCTGGAGTGACGCTGGGACAGGCGGGGGCACTGAAGCTTTCTTT
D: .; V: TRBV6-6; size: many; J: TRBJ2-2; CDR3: CASSRPRQGGTGELFF; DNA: TGTGCCAGCAGTCGCCCAAGGCAGGGAGGAACCGGGGAGCTGTTTTTT
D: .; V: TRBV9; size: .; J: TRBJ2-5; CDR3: CASSVESGYQETQYF; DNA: TGTGCCAGCAGCGTAGAGTCAGGGTACCAAGAGACCCAGTACTTC
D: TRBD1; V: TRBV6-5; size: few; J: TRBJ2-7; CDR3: CASSPPGQEAYEQYF; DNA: TGTGCCAGCAGTCCTCCGGGACAGGAAGCCTACGAGCAGTACTTC
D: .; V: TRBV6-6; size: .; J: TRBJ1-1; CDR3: CASSPSGGDTEAFF; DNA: TGTGCCAGCAGCCCCTCCGGCGGGGACACTGAAGCTTTCTTT
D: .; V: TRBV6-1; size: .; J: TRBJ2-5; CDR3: CASAAGLNQETQYF; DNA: TGTGCCAGCGCGGCAGGGCTTAACCAAGAGACCCAGTACTTC
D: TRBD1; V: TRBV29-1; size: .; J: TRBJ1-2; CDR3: CSAEGAQRDGYTF; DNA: TGCAGCGCCGAGGGGGCACAGCGAGATGGCTACACCTTC
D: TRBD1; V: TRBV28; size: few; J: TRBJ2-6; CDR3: CASRVTGGSGANVLTF; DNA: TGTGCCAGCAGAGTAACAGGGGGAAGTGGGGCCAACGTCCTGACTTTC
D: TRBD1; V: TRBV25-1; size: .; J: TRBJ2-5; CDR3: CASSRDRGYQYF; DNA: TGTGCCAGCAGCCGGGACAGGGGATATCAGTACTTC
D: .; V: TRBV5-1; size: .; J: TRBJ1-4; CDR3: CASSRGGVATNEKLFF; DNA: TGCGCCAGCAGCCGAGGGGGGGTCGCAACTAATGAAAAACTGTTTTTT
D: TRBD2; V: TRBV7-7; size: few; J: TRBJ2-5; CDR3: CASSSGLAELKTQYF; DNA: TGTGCCAGCAGCTCGGGACTAGCGGAACTGAAGACCCAGTACTTC
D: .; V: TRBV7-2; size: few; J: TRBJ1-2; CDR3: CASSPYFTGTYGYTF; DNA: TGTGCCAGCAGCCCCTATTTTACAGGGACCTATGGCTACACCTTC
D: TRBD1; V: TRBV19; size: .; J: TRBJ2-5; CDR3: CASSILGQGETQYF; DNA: TGTGCCAGTAGTATACTGGGACAGGGGGAGACCCAGTACTTC
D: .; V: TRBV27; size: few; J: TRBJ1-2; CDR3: CASSLFGEGGNYGYTF; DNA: TGTGCCAGCAGTTTATTTGGCGAAGGAGGGAACTATGGCTACACCTTC
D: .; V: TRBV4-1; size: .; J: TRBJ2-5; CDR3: CASSQVVDRRETQYF; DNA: TGCGCCAGCAGCCAAGTGGTAGATCGCCGGGAGACCCAGTACTTC
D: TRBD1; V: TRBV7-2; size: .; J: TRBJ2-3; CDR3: CASSLGDSRDTQYF; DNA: TGTGCCAGCAGCTTAGGGGACAGCCGAGATACGCAGTATTTT
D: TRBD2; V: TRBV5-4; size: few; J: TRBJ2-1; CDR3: CASSFGGATVNEQFF; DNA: TGTGCCAGCAGCTTCGGGGGGGCGACTGTCAATGAGCAGTTCTTC
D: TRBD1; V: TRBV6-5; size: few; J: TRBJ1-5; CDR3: CASNPTGNSNQPQHF; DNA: TGTGCCAGCAACCCGACAGGGAATAGCAATCAGCCCCAGCATTTT
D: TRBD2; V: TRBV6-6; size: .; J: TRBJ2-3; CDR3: CASLGRGAITDTQYF; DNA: TGTGCCAGCTTAGGGCGGGGGGCGATTACAGATACGCAGTATTTT
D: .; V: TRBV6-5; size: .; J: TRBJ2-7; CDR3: CAISVAGFYEQYF; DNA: TGTGCCATCAGTGTTGCGGGATTCTACGAGCAGTACTTC
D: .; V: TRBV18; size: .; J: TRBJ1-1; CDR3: CASSPRMDTEAFF; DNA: TGTGCCAGCTCACCCAGGATGGACACTGAAGCTTTCTTT
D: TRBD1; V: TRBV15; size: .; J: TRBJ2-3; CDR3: CATSRRPWGTGADTQYF; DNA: TGTGCCACCAGCAGAAGACCTTGGGGGACAGGGGCGGATACGCAGTATTTT
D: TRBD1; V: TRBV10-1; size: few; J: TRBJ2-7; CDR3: CASRRTGPPPYEQYF; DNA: TGCGCCAGCAGGAGGACAGGGCCTCCGCCCTACGAGCAGTACTTC